A selection of T cell receptor beta chains follows, all from one sample in a study of shared clonotypes between healthy human individuals. Using immunoSEQ multiplex PCR, the repertoire was profiled, and TCRdb retains in-frame clones only, with some absent. Of some 2.1 million clones listed, just under 95% were seen once; the top ten hold about 1.1%. Sequencing was done on a sample of naive CD8+ T cells sorted from blood. The receptors stem from a man aged 18 to 29 in good health. Each CDR3 is given with its conserved first and last residue. Fields, in order: CDR3 protein, CDR3 DNA, clone size, J gene, D gene, V gene. A D gene is named only where the DNA matches it firmly. Size tells how often a clone was seen (once, few, many) or the class of an expanded clone, and some rows leave it out.

cdr3_aa: CASSFLETGGSGELFF
cdr3_nt: TGTGCCAGCAGTTTCTTAGAGACAGGGGGGTCCGGGGAGCTGTTTTTT
clone_size: NA
j_call: TRBJ2-2
d_call: TRBD1
v_call: TRBV27

cdr3_aa: CASKRDSMNTEAFF
cdr3_nt: TGTGCCAGCAAAAGGGACAGTATGAACACTGAAGCTTTCTTT
clone_size: NA
j_call: TRBJ1-1
d_call: TRBD1
v_call: TRBV6-5

cdr3_aa: CASSPQPGGSSYEQYF
cdr3_nt: TGCGCCAGCAGCCCACAGCCAGGGGGATCTTCCTACGAGCAGTACTTC
clone_size: once
j_call: TRBJ2-7
d_call: TRBD1
v_call: TRBV4-1

cdr3_aa: CASRPDGQETQYF
cdr3_nt: TGTGCCAGCAGACCCGACGGACAAGAGACCCAGTACTTC
clone_size: NA
j_call: TRBJ2-5
d_call: NA
v_call: TRBV7-6

cdr3_aa: CSVVWEGGYTF
cdr3_nt: TGCAGCGTTGTTTGGGAAGGAGGCTACACCTTC
clone_size: NA
j_call: TRBJ1-2
d_call: NA
v_call: TRBV29-1

cdr3_aa: CATSRDIRLAGGTDTQYF
cdr3_nt: TGTGCCACCAGCAGAGATATAAGACTAGCGGGAGGGACAGATACGCAGTATTTT
clone_size: NA
j_call: TRBJ2-3
d_call: TRBD2
v_call: TRBV15

cdr3_aa: CSGRGREYYNEQFF
cdr3_nt: TGCAGCGGAAGGGGCCGGGAGTACTACAATGAGCAGTTCTTC
clone_size: NA
j_call: TRBJ2-1
d_call: NA
v_call: TRBV29-1

cdr3_aa: CATSLGGELFF
cdr3_nt: TGTGCCACCTCTTTGGGCGGGGAGCTGTTTTTT
clone_size: NA
j_call: TRBJ2-2
d_call: NA
v_call: TRBV6-5

cdr3_aa: CASSPGQIIGYTF
cdr3_nt: TGTGCCAGCAGCCCTGGACAGATTATCGGCTACACCTTC
clone_size: NA
j_call: TRBJ1-2
d_call: NA
v_call: TRBV6-1

cdr3_aa: CASSLKQGATYEQYF
cdr3_nt: TGTGCCAGCAGCTTAAAGCAGGGGGCGACGTACGAGCAGTACTTC
clone_size: NA
j_call: TRBJ2-7
d_call: TRBD1
v_call: TRBV13

cdr3_aa: CASSLSPPTSATNTEAFF
cdr3_nt: TGTGCCAGCAGCTTATCGCCCCCGACCTCGGCAACGAACACTGAAGCTTTCTTT
clone_size: NA
j_call: TRBJ1-1
d_call: NA
v_call: TRBV7-3

cdr3_aa: CATGTGVNRYF
cdr3_nt: TGTGCCACCGGGACAGGGGTTAATCGGTACTTC
clone_size: NA
j_call: TRBJ2-7
d_call: TRBD1
v_call: TRBV27

cdr3_aa: CARELLGPSEQFF
cdr3_nt: TGTGCCAGGGAGCTGCTAGGGCCGAGTGAGCAGTTCTTC
clone_size: once
j_call: TRBJ2-1
d_call: NA
v_call: TRBV7-9

cdr3_aa: CASSVMGQGYHEQYF
cdr3_nt: TGTGCCAGCAGCGTTATGGGACAGGGGTATCACGAGCAGTACTTC
clone_size: NA
j_call: TRBJ2-7
d_call: TRBD1
v_call: TRBV11-2

cdr3_aa: CASSPRTGAYEQYF
cdr3_nt: TGTGCCAGCAGCCCCCGGACAGGGGCCTACGAGCAGTACTTC
clone_size: NA
j_call: TRBJ2-7
d_call: TRBD1
v_call: TRBV14

cdr3_aa: CASSLGGSDYGYTF
cdr3_nt: TGTGCCAGCAGCCTCGGGGGCTCGGACTATGGCTACACCTTC
clone_size: NA
j_call: TRBJ1-2
d_call: NA
v_call: TRBV14

cdr3_aa: CATGPAGNEQFF
cdr3_nt: TGTGCCACCGGACCAGCAGGCAATGAGCAGTTCTTC
clone_size: NA
j_call: TRBJ2-1
d_call: NA
v_call: TRBV2

cdr3_aa: CASSYDRGNEQFF
cdr3_nt: TGTGCCAGCAGCTACGACAGGGGCAATGAGCAGTTCTTC
clone_size: NA
j_call: TRBJ2-1
d_call: TRBD1
v_call: TRBV13

cdr3_aa: CASSGGGTEAFF
cdr3_nt: TGTGCCAGCAGCGGAGGGGGAACTGAAGCTTTCTTT
clone_size: NA
j_call: TRBJ1-1
d_call: NA
v_call: TRBV5-6

cdr3_aa: CASSSTGPGAYGYTF
cdr3_nt: TGTGCCAGCAGTTCCACGGGTCCGGGGGCCTATGGCTACACCTTC
clone_size: NA
j_call: TRBJ1-2
d_call: NA
v_call: TRBV6-5

cdr3_aa: CASSQGPHDSTYEQYF
cdr3_nt: TGCGCCAGCAGCCAAGGACCTCACGACTCAACCTACGAGCAGTACTTC
clone_size: once
j_call: TRBJ2-7
d_call: NA
v_call: TRBV4-3

cdr3_aa: CASSSPGWEPTQYF
cdr3_nt: TGTGCCAGCAGTTCTCCGGGTTGGGAACCTACGCAGTATTTT
clone_size: NA
j_call: TRBJ2-3
d_call: NA
v_call: TRBV28

cdr3_aa: CASSYFLGGGVKTGELFF
cdr3_nt: TGTGCCAGCAGCTACTTTCTTGGCGGGGGAGTCAAGACCGGGGAGCTGTTTTTT
clone_size: NA
j_call: TRBJ2-2
d_call: TRBD2
v_call: TRBV5-4

cdr3_aa: CAWDSSVNTIYF
cdr3_nt: TGTGCCTGGGATAGCTCTGTAAACACCATATATTTT
clone_size: NA
j_call: TRBJ1-3
d_call: NA
v_call: TRBV30

cdr3_aa: CASSPLEGPSYEQYF
cdr3_nt: TGTGCCAGCAGCCCCCTGGAAGGACCCTCCTACGAGCAGTACTTC
clone_size: NA
j_call: TRBJ2-7
d_call: NA
v_call: TRBV7-8

cdr3_aa: CASSLVSGEFNEQFF
cdr3_nt: TGCGCCAGCAGCTTGGTCTCAGGGGAGTTCAATGAGCAGTTCTTC
clone_size: NA
j_call: TRBJ2-1
d_call: NA
v_call: TRBV5-1

cdr3_aa: CASSSNEKLFF
cdr3_nt: TGTGCCAGCAGCAGTAATGAAAAACTGTTTTTT
clone_size: NA
j_call: TRBJ1-4
d_call: NA
v_call: TRBV5-6

cdr3_aa: CASSDGTSGVGADTQYF
cdr3_nt: TGTGCCAGCAGTGACGGGACTAGCGGGGTAGGCGCAGATACGCAGTATTTT
clone_size: NA
j_call: TRBJ2-3
d_call: TRBD2
v_call: TRBV27

cdr3_aa: CASGRGYEQYF
cdr3_nt: TGTGCCAGCGGGCGGGGCTACGAGCAGTACTTC
clone_size: NA
j_call: TRBJ2-7
d_call: NA
v_call: TRBV13

cdr3_aa: CASSVATGNYNEQFF
cdr3_nt: TGTGCCAGCAGCGTAGCAACCGGGAATTACAATGAGCAGTTCTTC
clone_size: NA
j_call: TRBJ2-1
d_call: NA
v_call: TRBV9

cdr3_aa: CASSTGGEQETQYF
cdr3_nt: TGTGCCAGCAGCACCGGGGGGGAGCAAGAGACCCAGTACTTC
clone_size: NA
j_call: TRBJ2-5
d_call: TRBD2
v_call: TRBV9

cdr3_aa: CASRPTGVNTEAFF
cdr3_nt: TGTGCCAGCAGACCTACAGGGGTGAACACTGAAGCTTTCTTT
clone_size: NA
j_call: TRBJ1-1
d_call: TRBD1
v_call: TRBV14

cdr3_aa: CASSTQGGFPEAFF
cdr3_nt: TGTGCCAGTAGTACTCAGGGAGGCTTCCCTGAAGCTTTCTTT
clone_size: NA
j_call: TRBJ1-1
d_call: NA
v_call: TRBV19

cdr3_aa: CASSLSAEGLPGRYTEAFF
cdr3_nt: TGTGCCAGCAGTTTATCGGCGGAGGGGCTTCCCGGGAGGTACACTGAAGCTTTCTTT
clone_size: NA
j_call: TRBJ1-1
d_call: NA
v_call: TRBV27

cdr3_aa: CASSPRTTTNEKLFF
cdr3_nt: TGTGCCAGCAGCCCCAGGACCACAACTAATGAAAAACTGTTTTTT
clone_size: NA
j_call: TRBJ1-4
d_call: NA
v_call: TRBV2

cdr3_aa: CSAPRGNAQFF
cdr3_nt: TGCAGTGCCCCCAGGGGAAATGCACAGTTCTTC
clone_size: NA
j_call: TRBJ2-1
d_call: NA
v_call: TRBV20-1

cdr3_aa: CASSLGTGFVYEQYF
cdr3_nt: TGTGCCAGCAGTTTAGGGACAGGGTTTGTCTACGAGCAGTACTTC
clone_size: once
j_call: TRBJ2-7
d_call: TRBD1
v_call: TRBV27

cdr3_aa: CAWSWEGGEQFF
cdr3_nt: TGTGCCTGGTCGTGGGAGGGCGGGGAGCAGTTCTTC
clone_size: NA
j_call: TRBJ2-1
d_call: TRBD2
v_call: TRBV30

cdr3_aa: CAYRQGMTGELFF
cdr3_nt: TGTGCCTACCGACAGGGGATGACCGGGGAGCTGTTTTTT
clone_size: once
j_call: TRBJ2-2
d_call: TRBD1
v_call: TRBV28

cdr3_aa: CASSYGTGDAEQYF
cdr3_nt: TGTGCCAGCAGTTACGGGACAGGGGATGCCGAGCAGTACTTC
clone_size: NA
j_call: TRBJ2-7
d_call: TRBD1
v_call: TRBV11-3

cdr3_aa: CASSSDRGAYNEQFF
cdr3_nt: TGTGCCAGCAGCTCGGACAGGGGAGCGTACAATGAGCAGTTCTTC
clone_size: NA
j_call: TRBJ2-1
d_call: TRBD1
v_call: TRBV11-2

cdr3_aa: CASSLGTSIPSTDTQYF
cdr3_nt: TGTGCCAGCAGTTTGGGAACTAGCATCCCTAGCACAGATACGCAGTATTTT
clone_size: NA
j_call: TRBJ2-3
d_call: NA
v_call: TRBV27

cdr3_aa: CASSLGELAGETQYF
cdr3_nt: TGTGCCAGCAGCCTTGGGGAACTAGCAGGAGAGACCCAGTACTTC
clone_size: once
j_call: TRBJ2-5
d_call: NA
v_call: TRBV11-3

cdr3_aa: CASSAFPWGLHYEQYF
cdr3_nt: TGTGCCAGCAGCGCTTTTCCGTGGGGGCTCCACTACGAGCAGTACTTC
clone_size: NA
j_call: TRBJ2-7
d_call: NA
v_call: TRBV7-2

cdr3_aa: CASSIAGLSYPYEQYF
cdr3_nt: TGTGCCAGTAGTATAGCCGGACTGTCATACCCCTACGAGCAGTACTTC
clone_size: NA
j_call: TRBJ2-7
d_call: NA
v_call: TRBV19

cdr3_aa: CASSQDVAYVAYNEQFF
cdr3_nt: TGCGCCAGCAGCCAAGATGTCGCCTACGTCGCCTACAATGAGCAGTTCTTC
clone_size: NA
j_call: TRBJ2-1
d_call: NA
v_call: TRBV4-3